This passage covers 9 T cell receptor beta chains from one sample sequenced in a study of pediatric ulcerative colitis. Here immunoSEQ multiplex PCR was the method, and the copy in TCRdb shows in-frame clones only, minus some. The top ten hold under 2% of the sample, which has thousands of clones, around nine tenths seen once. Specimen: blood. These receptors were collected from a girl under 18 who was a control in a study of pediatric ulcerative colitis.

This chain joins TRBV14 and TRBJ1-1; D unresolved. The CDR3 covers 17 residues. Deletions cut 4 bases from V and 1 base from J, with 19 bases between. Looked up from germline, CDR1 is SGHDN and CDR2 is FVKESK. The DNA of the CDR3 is TGTGCCAGCAGCCCCCTTCGAGGGCTGAGAGGGAACACTGAAGCTTTCTTT. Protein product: CASSPLRGLRGNTEAFF.

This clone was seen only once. The CDR3 DNA reads TGTGCCAGCAGTTTATCGACAGGGACCGGCACTGAAGCTTTCTTT. This sequence encodes CASSLSTGTGTEAFF. This chain joins TRBV28 and TRBJ1-1; 7 bases are a match to TRBD1. CDR1 and CDR2 from the germline V gene are MDHEN and SYDVKM. V dropped 1 base and J dropped 4; count of bases not matched to a gene: 6. The CDR3 length is 15 residues.

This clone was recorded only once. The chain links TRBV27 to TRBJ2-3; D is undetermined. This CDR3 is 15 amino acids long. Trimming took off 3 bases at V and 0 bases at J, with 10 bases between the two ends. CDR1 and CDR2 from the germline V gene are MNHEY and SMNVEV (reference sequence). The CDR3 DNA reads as TGTGCCAGCAGTTTGGTCTCTACTAGCACAGATACGCAGTATTTT. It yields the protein CASSLVSTSTDTQYF.

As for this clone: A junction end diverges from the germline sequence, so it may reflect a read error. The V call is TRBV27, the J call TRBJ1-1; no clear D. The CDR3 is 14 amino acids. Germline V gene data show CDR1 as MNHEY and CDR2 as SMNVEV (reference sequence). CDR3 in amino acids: CASSFESPAGSGVF. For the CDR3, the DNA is TGTGCCAGCAGTTTTGAGTCCCCGGCCGGGTCTGGGGTCTTT.

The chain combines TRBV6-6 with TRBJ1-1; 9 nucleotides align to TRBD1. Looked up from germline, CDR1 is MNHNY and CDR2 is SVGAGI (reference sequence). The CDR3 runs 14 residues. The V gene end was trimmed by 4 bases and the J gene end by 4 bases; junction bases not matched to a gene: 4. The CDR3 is CASSFNRGLTEAFF. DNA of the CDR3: TGTGCCAGCAGTTTCAACAGGGGGCTCACTGAAGCTTTCTTT.

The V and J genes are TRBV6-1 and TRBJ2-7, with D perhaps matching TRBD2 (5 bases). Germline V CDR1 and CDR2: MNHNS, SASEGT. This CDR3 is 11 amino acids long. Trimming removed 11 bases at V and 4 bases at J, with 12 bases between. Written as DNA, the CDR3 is TGTGCCGGTGGGGAGCGTTACGAGCAGTACTTC. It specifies CAGGERYEQYF.

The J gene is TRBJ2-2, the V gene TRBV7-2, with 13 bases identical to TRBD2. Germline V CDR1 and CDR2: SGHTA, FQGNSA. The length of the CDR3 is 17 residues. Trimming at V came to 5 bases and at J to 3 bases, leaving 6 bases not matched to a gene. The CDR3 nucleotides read TGTGCCAGCAGCCGCGGACTAGCGGGAGTGTACACCGGGGAGCTGTTTTTT. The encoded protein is CASSRGLAGVYTGELFF.

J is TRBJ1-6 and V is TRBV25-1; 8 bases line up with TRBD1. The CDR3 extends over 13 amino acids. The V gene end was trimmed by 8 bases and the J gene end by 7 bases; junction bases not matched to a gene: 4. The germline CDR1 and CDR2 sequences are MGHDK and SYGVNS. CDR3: CASRDRLNSPLHF. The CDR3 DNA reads TGTGCCAGCCGGGACAGGCTAAATTCACCCCTCCACTTT.

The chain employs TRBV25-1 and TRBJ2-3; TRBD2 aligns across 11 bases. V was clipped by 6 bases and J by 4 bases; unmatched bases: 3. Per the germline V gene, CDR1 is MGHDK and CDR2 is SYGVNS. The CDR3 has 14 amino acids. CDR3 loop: CASRLSGRADTQYF. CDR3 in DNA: TGTGCCAGCAGGCTTAGCGGGAGGGCAGATACGCAGTATTTT.